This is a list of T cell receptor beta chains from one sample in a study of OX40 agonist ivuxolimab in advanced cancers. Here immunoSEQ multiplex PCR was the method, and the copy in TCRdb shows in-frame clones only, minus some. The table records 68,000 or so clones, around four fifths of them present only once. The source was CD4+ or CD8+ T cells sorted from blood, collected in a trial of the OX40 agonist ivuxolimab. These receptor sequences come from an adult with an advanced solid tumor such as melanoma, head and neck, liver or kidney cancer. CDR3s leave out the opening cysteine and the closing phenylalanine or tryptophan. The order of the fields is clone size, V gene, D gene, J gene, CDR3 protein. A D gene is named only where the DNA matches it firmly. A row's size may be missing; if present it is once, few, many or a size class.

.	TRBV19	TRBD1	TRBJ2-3	ASSARTGGGTDTQY
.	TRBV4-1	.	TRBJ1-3	ASSQSSLSSGNTIY
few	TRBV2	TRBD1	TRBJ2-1	ASSSRPGQGTEQF
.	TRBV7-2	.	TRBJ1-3	ASSFLRGGGNTIY
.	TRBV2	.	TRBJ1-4	ASSEAGWEKLF
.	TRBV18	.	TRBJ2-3	ASSEGDTQY
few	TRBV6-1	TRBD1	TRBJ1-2	ASSAGQGVGYT
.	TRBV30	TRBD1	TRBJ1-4	AWSRGGVYEKLF
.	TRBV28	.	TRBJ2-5	ASSLVGWGRSRVETQY
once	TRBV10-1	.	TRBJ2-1	ASGYGGLAYNEQF
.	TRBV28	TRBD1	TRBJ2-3	ASRQDRETDTQY
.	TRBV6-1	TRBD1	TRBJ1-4	ASSARQGAATNEKLF
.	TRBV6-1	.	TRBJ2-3	ASNPLGQKDTQY
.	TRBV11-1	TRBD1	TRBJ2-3	ASSLARDRNTQY
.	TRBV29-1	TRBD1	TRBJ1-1	SVGDRGWTEAF
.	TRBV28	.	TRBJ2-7	ASSPRGRGSDEQY
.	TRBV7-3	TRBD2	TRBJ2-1	ASSWSGGAHNEQF
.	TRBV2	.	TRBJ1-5	ASSGANQPQH
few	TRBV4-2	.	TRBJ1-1	ASRTGNTEAF
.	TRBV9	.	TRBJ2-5	ASSVGTQETQY
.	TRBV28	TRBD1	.	ASSLPPGQPLSYEQY
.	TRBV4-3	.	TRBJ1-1	ASSQARGEAF
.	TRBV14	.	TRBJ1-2	ASSTGPEGYT
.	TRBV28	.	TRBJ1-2	ASSLLEGNPGYT
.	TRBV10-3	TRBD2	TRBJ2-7	AIRVTSGYEQY
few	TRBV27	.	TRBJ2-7	ASSLNWGYEQY
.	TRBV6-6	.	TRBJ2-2	ASSYSTASGELF
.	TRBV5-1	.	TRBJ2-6	ASVEVAGANVLT
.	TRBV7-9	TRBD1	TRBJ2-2	ASSHGTGGNTGELF
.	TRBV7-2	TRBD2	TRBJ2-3	ASSLAWRGGRY
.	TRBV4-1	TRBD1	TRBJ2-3	ASSPGWTGSTDTQY
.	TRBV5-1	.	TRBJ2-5	ASSPLSGEETQY
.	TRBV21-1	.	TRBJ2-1	ASSKKSQGQGSLVYLHEQF
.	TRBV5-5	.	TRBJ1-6	ASSLEGTGWSPLH
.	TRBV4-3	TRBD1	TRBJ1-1	ASSQEDRGTEAF
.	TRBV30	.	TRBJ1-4	AWSVRMGDEKLF
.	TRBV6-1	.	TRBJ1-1	ASSVEPGTTEAF
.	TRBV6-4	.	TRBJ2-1	ASGNAGPSSYNEQF
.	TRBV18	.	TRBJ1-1	ASSRGDMNTEAF
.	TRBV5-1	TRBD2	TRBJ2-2	ASSGLAGADGELF
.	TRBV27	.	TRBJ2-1	ASSPLGGSSYNEQF
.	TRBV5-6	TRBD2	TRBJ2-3	ASSWGTSGRTDTQY
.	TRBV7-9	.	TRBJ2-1	ASSLVAVRRPF